This T cell receptor beta chain was recorded in a study of spatial heterogeneity in lung cancer. This clonotype has more than one count but fewer than ten. TCRdb reprocessed the 5' RACE reads via MiXCR and lists one record per CDR3 protein. The repertoire holds approximately 39,000 distinct CDR3 sequences, with 5.8% as singletons. Germline CDR1 SGHRS, CDR2 YFSETQ. The V end was cut by 0 bases, the J end by 1 base, with 11 bases between. The CDR3 runs to 16 residues. Time point reported: sample taken at primary tumor resection. Whole RNA came from tumor, nontumor lung or frozen PBMC and was sequenced without being sorted.

This chain joins TRBV5-1 and TRBJ2-4; a possible D gene is TRBD1 (5 bases). The source was PBMCs, collected at surgery. The TCR sequence derives from a male donor with early-stage non-small cell lung cancer. DNA for the CDR3: TGCGCCAGCAGCTTGGTAGGGGCCTCGGCCAAAAACATTCAGTACTTC. Translated, it gives CASSLVGASAKNIQYF.